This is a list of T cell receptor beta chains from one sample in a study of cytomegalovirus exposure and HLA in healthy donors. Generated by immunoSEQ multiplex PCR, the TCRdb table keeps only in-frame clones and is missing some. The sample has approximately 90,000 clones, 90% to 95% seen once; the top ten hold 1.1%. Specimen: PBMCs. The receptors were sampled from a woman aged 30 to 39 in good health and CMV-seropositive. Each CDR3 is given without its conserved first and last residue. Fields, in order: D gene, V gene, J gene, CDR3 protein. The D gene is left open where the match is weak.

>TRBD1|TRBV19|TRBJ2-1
ASSYRDRSPEQF
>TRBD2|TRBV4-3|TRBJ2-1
ASSQGPLAGAGNEQF
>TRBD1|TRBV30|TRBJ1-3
AWSTGGSGNTIY
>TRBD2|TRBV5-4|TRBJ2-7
ASSTTLAGGVYEQY
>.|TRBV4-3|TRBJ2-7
ASSQWQGIGSEQY
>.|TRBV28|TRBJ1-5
ASSSGGLGGQPQH
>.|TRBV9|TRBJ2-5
ASSVDVGRETQY
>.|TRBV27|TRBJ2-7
ASSLSETGTTYEQY
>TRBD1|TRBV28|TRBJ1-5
ASSFLRGRSNQPQH
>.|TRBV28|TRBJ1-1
ASSPGKRTEAF
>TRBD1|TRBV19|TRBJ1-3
ASRTLGQGTGNTIY
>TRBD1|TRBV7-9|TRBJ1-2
ASTGDREPIDGYT
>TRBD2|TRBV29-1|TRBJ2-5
SVDSQGGETQY
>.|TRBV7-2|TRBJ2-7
ASSGLPGEQY
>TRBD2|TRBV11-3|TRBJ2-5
ASSVRTSTQY
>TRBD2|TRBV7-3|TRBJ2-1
ASSQGLANYNEQF
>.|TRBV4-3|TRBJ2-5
ASSQDYRRETQY
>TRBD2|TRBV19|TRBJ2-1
ASSRRGELGNEQF
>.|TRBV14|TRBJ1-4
ASSKLTGATNEKLF
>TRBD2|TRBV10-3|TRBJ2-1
AISEGTINEQF
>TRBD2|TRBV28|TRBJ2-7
ASKLSTSGFGDNY